This T cell receptor (beta chain) is drawn from a study of beta chain features in type 1 diabetes. Study summary: Patients were similar to healthy donors in age and gender (as well as in cell yields). Across all samples, 100 million to 130 million sorted cells were examined. Study-wide findings and caveats: A moderate, significant TCRB CDR3 shortening appeared in type 1 diabetes across four CD4+ subsets.

The isolated RNA, all of it, was reverse transcribed, so expressed TCRB transcripts were what got sequenced. The table came from immunoSEQ multiplex PCR; TCRdb's copy has only in-frame clones and leaves some out. The sample shows hundreds of thousands of clones, about 14% of them seen only once. The V and J ends lost 0 bases and 4 bases, in that order; junction bases with no gene match: 12. Per germline, CDR1 LGHNA and CDR2 YNFKEQ. The CDR3 extends over 18 amino acids. Turning to this clone: No antigen is known for it.

The authors obtained over 98% purity in all sorted populations. Material: naive CD4+ T cells from blood. The TCR originated in a man aged 18 to 29 in good health. The rearrangement joins TRBV4-2 to TRBJ2-7; the match to TRBD1 covers 10 bases. CDR3 nucleotides: TGTGCCAGCAGCCAAGATTGGTCGGGGGGACAGGGGCGTTACGAGCAGTACTTC. Translating it yields CASSQDWSGGQGRYEQYF.